This T cell receptor beta chain was observed in a study of identical twins (TCRdb year 2016). Describing the broader study: The study deep-sequenced TCR alpha and beta repertoires from monozygotic twins, unrelated adults of various ages and cord blood to test whether fetal clonotypes persist. To rule out contamination, the twin experiments were replicated at different times with different library preparation protocols. Study-level results and caveats: Abundant cord blood beta clonotypes carried fewer insertions; young adult naive repertoires showed a weaker similar trend, while memory repertoires showed none. Invariant T cells such as MAIT and iNKT could partly confound zero-insertion analyses, although diverse VJ usage argued against such confounding for most clonotypes. Because the same donors could not be followed over many years, the conclusions relied on cross-sectional statistical analysis. Out-of-frame TCR alpha sequences shared between twins showed an excess of low generation-probability sequences compared with coincidental sharing between unrelated individuals. A weaker excess of twin sharing was found in beta out-of-frame sequences because the signal-to-noise ratio was lowered by fewer shared sequences. Recombination models systematically underestimated out-of-frame TCR alpha sharing in monozygotic twins but agreed with sharing between unrelated individuals.

The library was made by 5' RACE. Instrument on record: Illumina HiSeq 2000. A universal primer binding site was introduced by template switching, and a unique molecular identifier was present in the final cDNA, enabling accurate counting of TCR cDNA molecules. Specific primers in the conserved constant-segment region were used to synthesize first-strand cDNA for TCR alpha and beta chains. To control for contamination, every cDNA library carried two barcodes: a SMART-Mk sample barcode plus Illumina barcodes. Two successive PCR steps introduced TruSeq adapter sequences along with Illumina sample barcodes. The Illumina HiSeq platform was used with custom primers to sequence TCR alpha and beta cDNA libraries. The authors' analysis ran thus. Unique molecular identifiers were extracted from raw reads with MiGEC, and CDR3 positions were determined with MiXCR. Recombination models were inferred per individual with the repgenHMM and IGoR tools using an EM algorithm. Shared clonotype analysis was performed with the tcR package in R, normalizing sharing by the product of cloneset sizes. To study raw recombination free of thymic and clonal selection effects, out-of-frame nonproductive sequences were analyzed. TCRdb passed the public sequencing reads through fastp at Q25 and MiXCR, retaining productive beta sequences. For every CDR3 protein sequence, its rows merge into one entry that carries the most common genes and DNA. These V and J calls originate from TCRdb's pipeline instead of the authors' own analysis. This sample has 500,000 to 700,000 distinct CDR3 sequences in its table, and about 7.1% of those were observed once. The top ten clonotypes cover around 1.6% of the sample.

Every donor was a healthy Caucasian. Three pairs of female monozygotic twins, all aged about 18 to 30 years, made up the twin cohort. The RNA used for TCR libraries was isolated from peripheral blood mononuclear cells. A word on this clonotype: Its antigen is still unknown. It has no much larger one-base neighbor in the sample; base qualities were not kept.

Trimming takes 5 bases from V and 2 bases from J, and the germline ends sit 20 bases apart. Per the germline V gene, SGHVS is the CDR1 and FQNEAQ is the CDR2. CDR3 length: 17 amino acids, cysteine to phenylalanine. The sequence is cut down to CDR3 DNA, 51 bases in frame from base 1. These data were also filed under a second study, of yellow fever vaccine responses in identical twins. The second study's authors report: The authors reported that the T cell response to vaccination in identical twins appeared partly convergent and partly personalized. The study precisely tracked vaccine-responding T cell clones in identical twins.

Sequencing was done on a sample of PBMCs. The receptor was derived from a woman aged 18-30 years in good health. This chain is built from TRBV7-8 and TRBJ2-3; TRBD2 might be the D gene, on 5 matching bases. CDR3 region: CASSPGGRVGNTDTQYF. The nucleotide sequence is TGTGCCAGCAGCCCCGGAGGTCGTGTGGGAAACACAGATACGCAGTATTTT.